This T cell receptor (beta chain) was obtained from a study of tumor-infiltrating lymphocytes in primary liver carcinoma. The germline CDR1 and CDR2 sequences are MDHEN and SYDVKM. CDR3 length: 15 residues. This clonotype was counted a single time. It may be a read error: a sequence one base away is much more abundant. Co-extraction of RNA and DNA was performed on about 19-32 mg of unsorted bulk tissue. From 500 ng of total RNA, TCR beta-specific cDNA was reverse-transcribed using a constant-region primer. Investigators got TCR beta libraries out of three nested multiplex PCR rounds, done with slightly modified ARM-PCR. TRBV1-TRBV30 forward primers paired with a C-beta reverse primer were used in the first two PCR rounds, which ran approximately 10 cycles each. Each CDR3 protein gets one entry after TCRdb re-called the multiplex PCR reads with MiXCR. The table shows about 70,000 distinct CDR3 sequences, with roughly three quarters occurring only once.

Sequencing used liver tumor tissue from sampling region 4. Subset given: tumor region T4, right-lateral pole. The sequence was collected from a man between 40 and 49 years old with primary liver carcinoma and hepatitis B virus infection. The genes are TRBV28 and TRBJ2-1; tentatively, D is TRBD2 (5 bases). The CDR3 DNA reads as TGTGCCAGCAGTCCCCGGACGGGGTCCTACAATGGGCAGTTCTTC. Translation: CASSPRTGSYNGQFF.